This TCR beta chain was identified during a study of memory CD4+ T cells and cytomegalovirus serostatus. Study-wide findings and caveats: About 40% of the roughly 160 known CMV-associated TCRbeta sequences appeared in CD4+ memory.

Single viable CD3+CD4+CD8-CD45RO+ cells were sorted as the memory CD4+ T cells. Repertoires were generated with immunoSEQ multiplex PCR, while TCRdb's copy carries only in-frame clones and drops some. The table has approximately 52,000 clones, roughly 80% seen once. As concerns this clone: The antigen remains undetermined.

The germline gives CDR1 KGHSH, CDR2 LQKENI. V lost 4 bases and J lost 5; bases outside the gene matches: 11. CDR3 length: 16 residues. Sample: memory CD4+ T cells from blood. The clonotype originates from an adult in good health and CMV-seronegative. The V call is TRBV18, the J call TRBJ1-1; 9 bases line up with TRBD1. The CDR3 reads CASSLTDRGGWTEAFF. The CDR3 nucleotides are TGTGCCAGCTCACTCACAGACAGGGGGGGATGGACTGAAGCTTTCTTT.